This entry features one T cell receptor (beta chain) sequence. Trimming shortened V by 5 bases and J by 1 base, and 3 bases separated the two germline ends. Germline values: CDR1 SEHNR, CDR2 FQNEAQ (reference sequence). The CDR3 has 11 residues. This sample was taken from a study of blood T cell repertoires in COVID-19. About the study: T cells, B-cell-depleted T cells, or PBMCs provided the cDNA or gDNA that served as material.

The method was immunoSEQ multiplex PCR; TCRdb's version includes in-frame clones alone and lacks a portion of them. The table has about 120,000 clones, approximately 80% seen once. The gene calls are TRBV7-9 and TRBJ2-7; D gene uncertain. Sequencing used peripheral blood. The clonotype comes from a human donor in a cohort sampled during active COVID-19. The CDR3 nucleotides read TGTGCCAGCAGCGTATCCTACGAGCAGTACTTC. Encoded protein: CASSVSYEQYF.